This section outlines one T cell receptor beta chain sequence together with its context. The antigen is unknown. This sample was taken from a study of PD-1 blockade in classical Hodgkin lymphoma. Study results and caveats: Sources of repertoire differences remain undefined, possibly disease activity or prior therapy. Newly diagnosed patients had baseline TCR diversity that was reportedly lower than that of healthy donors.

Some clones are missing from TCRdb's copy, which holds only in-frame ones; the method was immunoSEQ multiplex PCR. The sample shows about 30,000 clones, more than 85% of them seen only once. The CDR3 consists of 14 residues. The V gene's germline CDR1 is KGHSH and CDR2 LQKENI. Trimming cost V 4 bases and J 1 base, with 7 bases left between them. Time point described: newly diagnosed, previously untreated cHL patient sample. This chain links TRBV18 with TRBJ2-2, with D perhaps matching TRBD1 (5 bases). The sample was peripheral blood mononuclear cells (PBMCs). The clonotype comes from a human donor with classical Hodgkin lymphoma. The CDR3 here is CASSLDRNTGELFF. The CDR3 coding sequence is TGTGCCAGCTCACTCGACAGGAACACCGGGGAGCTGTTTTTT. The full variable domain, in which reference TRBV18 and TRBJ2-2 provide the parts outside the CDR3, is NAGVMQNPRHLVRRRGQEARLRCSPMKGHSHVYWYRQLPEEGLKFMVYLQKENIIDESGMPKERFSAEFPKEGPSILRIQQVVRGDSAAYFCASSLDRNTGELFFGEGSRLTVL.